Below, 10 T cell receptor beta chains from the same sample are listed, as sequenced in a study of identical twins. Using its own MiXCR run on the 5' RACE reads, TCRdb lists one record per CDR3 protein. The table lists approximately 700,000 distinct CDR3 sequences, about 18% of them singletons. The sample was also linked to a second study, of T cells expressing NK-cell markers.

Sequenced: PBMCs. The receptors originated from a woman aged 18 to 35 in good health.

This clonotype was observed at least ten times. The J gene is TRBJ1-5, the V gene TRBV12-3 or TRBV12-4; maybe TRBD1 (5 bases). The CDR3 extends over 12 amino acids. V lost 3 bases, J lost 9 bases, and 9 bases lay in between. CDR3 nucleotide sequence: TGTGCCAGCAGTTTTGGGGGTCGGCCCCAGCATTTT. Amino acid sequence: CASSFGGRPQHF.

CDR3 protein: CASSLSMSYTF. CDR3 bases: TGTGCCAGCAGCTTAAGCATGTCCTACACCTTC. V and J are TRBV7-9 and TRBJ1-2, with D hard to call. CDR1 is SEHNR and CDR2 is FQNEAQ in the germline V gene (reference sequence). The CDR3 contains 11 residues. Deletions cut 2 bases from V and 10 bases from J, with 8 bases between.

This chain connects TRBV9 to TRBJ2-3; 9 bases agree with TRBD1. Trimming cost V 3 bases and J 4 bases; bases outside gene matches: 6. The germline V gene encodes CDR1 SGDLS and CDR2 YYNGEE. CDR3 length: 15 amino acids. CDR3 bases: TGTGCCAGCAGCGGGACAGGGGAAAGGTCAGATACGCAGTATTTT. Protein product: CASSGTGERSDTQYF. The whole variable domain, remainder taken from reference TRBV9 and TRBJ2-3, is DSGVTQTPKHLITATGQRVTLRCSPRSGDLSVYWYQQSLDQGLQFLIQYYNGEERAKGNILERFSAQQFPDLHSELNLSSLELGDSALYFCASSGTGERSDTQYFGPGTRLTVL.

V gene TRBV5-5 combines with J gene TRBJ1-5; D gene ambiguous. The CDR3 runs 13 residues. V was trimmed by 2 bases and J by 6 bases, leaving 9 bases between them. Looked up from germline, CDR1 is SGHKS and CDR2 is YYEKEE (reference sequence). The CDR3 sequence is CASSFQERQPQHF. As DNA, the CDR3 is TGTGCCAGCAGCTTTCAGGAGCGTCAGCCCCAGCATTTT.

The gene calls are TRBV9 and TRBJ2-3; tentatively, D is TRBD2 (6 bases). The CDR3 is 16 residues long. Germline V gives CDR1 SGDLS, CDR2 YYNGEE. V lost 4 bases, J lost 3 bases, and 18 bases lay in between. As DNA, the CDR3 is TGTGCCAGCAGCTTCACGAGGGCCCGGGGGACAGATACGCAGTATTTT. Amino acid sequence: CASSFTRARGTDTQYF.

DNA for the CDR3: TGTGCCAGCAGCGTAGGCCAGGGAGCAGAGACCCAGTACTTC. Its protein product is CASSVGQGAETQYF. This chain joins TRBV9 and TRBJ2-5; D is possibly TRBD1 or TRBD2 (5 bases each). V gave up 0 bases and J gave up 4 bases, with 10 bases separating them. CDR3 length: 14 residues. The germline CDR1 and CDR2 sequences are SGDLS and YYNGEE.

In its sample, this clonotype was seen many times. The chain has TRBV12-3 or TRBV12-4 and TRBJ2-1, with 9 positions matching TRBD2. J was trimmed by 15 bases and V by 3 bases; bases with no gene match: 3. This CDR3 is built from 11 residues. CDR3 bases: TGTGCCAGCAGTTTTGGGACTAGCCGGTTCTTC. Translated, it gives CASSFGTSRFF.

This clonotype was counted many times. For the CDR3, the DNA is TGCGCCAGCAGTGAGAGGGCCGAGGGACTGTTTTTT. Protein product: CASSERAEGLFF. This chain links TRBV10-2 with TRBJ1-4; D ambiguous. This CDR3 has 12 amino acids. Germline V CDR1 and CDR2: WSHSY, SAAADI. V lost 2 bases to trimming and J lost 13 bases, with 11 bases between them.

A few counts support this clonotype. This chain links TRBV20-1 with TRBJ2-1; D unclear. V shed 0 bases and J shed 7 bases, with 1 base lying between them. Germline CDR1 DFQATT, CDR2 SNEGSKA (reference sequence). The CDR3 totals 10 residues. Here the CDR3 reads CSARENEQFF. CDR3 coding DNA: TGCAGTGCTAGAGAGAATGAGCAGTTCTTC.

This clonotype was detected a few times. The chain employs TRBV7-3 and TRBJ2-1, with D maybe TRBD2 (6 bases). V lost 4 bases and J 9 bases, leaving 13 bases between the germline ends. Germline CDR1 SGHTA, CDR2 FQGTGA. The CDR3 runs 13 residues. The CDR3 reads CASSSETSGEQFF. CDR3 nucleotides: TGTGCCAGCAGCTCCGAGACTAGTGGTGAGCAGTTCTTC. The full variable domain, rest sourced from reference TRBV7-3 and TRBJ2-1, is GAGVSQTPSNKVTEKGKYVELRCDPISGHTALYWYRQSLGQGPEFLIYFQGTGAADDSGLPNDRFFAVRPEGSVSTLKIQRTERGDSAVYLCASSSETSGEQFFGPGTRLTVL.